A selection of T cell receptor beta chains follows, all from one sample in a study of blood T cell repertoires in COVID-19. Measured with immunoSEQ multiplex PCR; TCRdb has only the in-frame clones, and not every one. The table lists 200,000 to 250,000 clones, roughly 87% of them singletons. What was sequenced was peripheral blood. The receptor source for this set is a man aged 35 to 55 with active or convalescent COVID-19. CDR3s include the opening cysteine and the closing phenylalanine or tryptophan. The order of the fields is D gene, clone size, V gene, J gene, CDR3 DNA, CDR3 protein. A D gene is named only where the DNA matches it firmly. The size field is filled for only some rows; it gives once, few, many or a size class.

NA	once	TRBV3-1/TRBV3-2	TRBJ2-7	TGTGCCAGCAGCCGCCAGGACTCCTACGAGCAGTACTTC	CASSRQDSYEQYF
NA	NA	TRBV2	TRBJ2-2	TGTGCCAGCAGCGTCCAGGGGTACGGGGAGCTGTTTTTT	CASSVQGYGELFF
TRBD1	NA	TRBV2	TRBJ1-6	TGTGCCAGCAGCTCGACAGGGCATCGCTCACCCCTCCACTTT	CASSSTGHRSPLHF
TRBD2	NA	TRBV5-1	TRBJ2-2	TGCGCCAGCAGCTTGCAGGGACTAGCGGTGAACACCGGGGAGCTGTTTTTT	CASSLQGLAVNTGELFF
NA	NA	TRBV12-3/TRBV12-4	TRBJ1-2	TGTGCCAGCAGTTTAGCGCCTTTGGGAGAGTACACCTTC	CASSLAPLGEYTF
NA	NA	TRBV28	TRBJ2-5	TGTGCCAGCAGCTTCAGGAGGGAGAGAGAGACCCAGTACTTC	CASSFRRERETQYF
TRBD2	NA	TRBV5-5	TRBJ2-7	TGTGCCAGCAGACTGAGCGGGACCACCTACGAGCAGTACTTC	CASRLSGTTYEQYF
NA	NA	TRBV29-1	TRBJ2-7	TGCAGCGTTGGGTACATCTCCTACGAGCAGTACTTC	CSVGYISYEQYF
TRBD2	few	TRBV5-1	TRBJ2-5	TGCGCCAGCAGCTTGTTTACTAGCGCGGAGACCCAGTACTTC	CASSLFTSAETQYF
NA	once	TRBV4-1	TRBJ1-3	TGCGCCAGCAGCCAAGATCATTACATGAATTCTGGAAACACCATATATTTT	CASSQDHYMNSGNTIYF
NA	NA	TRBV12-3/TRBV12-4	TRBJ1-1	TGTGCCAGCAGCATGAGGGAGAACACTGAAGCTTTCTTT	CASSMRENTEAFF
NA	once	TRBV7-2	TRBJ2-6	TGTGCCAGCAGCTTAGATGGGGGGATTAGCTCTGGGGCCAACGTCCTGACTTTC	CASSLDGGISSGANVLTF
NA	NA	TRBV27	TRBJ1-4	TGTGCCAGCAGCAGAGGAGGGGAGGGAGAAAAACTGTTTTTT	CASSRGGEGEKLFF
TRBD2	NA	TRBV29-1	TRBJ2-7	TGCAGCGCCCTGGGACTAGCGGAATCCTACGAGCAGTACTTC	CSALGLAESYEQYF
TRBD2	NA	TRBV27	TRBJ2-1	TGTGCCAGCAGTTTATCGTGGGGGGGAGCATACAATGAGCAGTTCTTC	CASSLSWGGAYNEQFF
TRBD2	NA	TRBV29-1	TRBJ2-7	TGCAGCGTTGCGGGAGGGCTGACCTACGAGCAGTACTTC	CSVAGGLTYEQYF
TRBD1	NA	TRBV19	TRBJ2-7	TGTGCCAGTAGCCGGGACAGGGGGCTCTACGAGCAGTACTTC	CASSRDRGLYEQYF
NA	NA	TRBV5-1	TRBJ1-3	TGCGCCAGCAGCTCCGTTGCGAGTTTCTCTGGAAACACCATATATTTT	CASSSVASFSGNTIYF
NA	NA	TRBV25-1	TRBJ1-2	TGTGCCAGCAGTGGGTTGCAGGGTAGCTATGGCTACACCTTC	CASSGLQGSYGYTF
NA	NA	TRBV4-1	TRBJ2-4	TGCGCCAGCAGCCAAGGGCAGGGGAGAAACATTCAGTACTTC	CASSQGQGRNIQYF
NA	once	TRBV6-5	TRBJ1-5	TGTGCCAGCAGTTACGGGGGAGGTCAGCCCCAGCATTTT	CASSYGGGQPQHF